Below are 23 T cell receptor beta chains sequenced from a single sample in a study of identical twins. Via MiXCR, TCRdb re-called the 5' RACE reads, giving one row per CDR3 protein. The sample lists about 810,000 distinct CDR3 sequences, 9% to 15% occurring once. Separately, the same data were catalogued under a study of yellow fever vaccine responses in identical twins.

The specimen sequenced was PBMCs. The receptor source for this set is a woman aged 18-30 years in good health.

The sample holds many counts of this clonotype. The rearrangement links TRBV29-1 to TRBJ2-1, with 10 bases identical to TRBD1. Germline CDR1 and CDR2: SQVTM and ANQGSEA. J lost 2 bases, V lost 1 base, and 2 bases had no gene match. CDR3 length equals 15 residues. The CDR3 here is CSVEAGTGAYNEQFF. In DNA, the CDR3 is TGCAGCGTTGAAGCCGGGACAGGGGCCTACAATGAGCAGTTCTTC.

Many counts were recorded for this clonotype. The V and J genes are TRBV12-3 or TRBV12-4 and TRBJ1-5; D is perhaps TRBD1 (6 bases). V was cut by 2 bases and J by 3 bases, with 8 bases left in between. CDR3 length: 14 residues. The CDR3 region is CASSLNRANQPQHF. CDR3 nucleotides: TGTGCCAGCAGTTTAAACAGGGCCAATCAGCCCCAGCATTTT.

The rearrangement links TRBV15 to TRBJ2-3; the D is unclear. The CDR3 has 13 residues. Germline V CDR1 and CDR2: LNHNV, YYDKDF (reference sequence). V was clipped by 1 base and J by 4 bases, with 6 bases between them. CDR3 sequence: CATSRARPDTQYF. The CDR3 nucleotides are TGTGCCACCAGCAGAGCCCGCCCAGATACGCAGTATTTT.

CDR3 nucleotide sequence: TGCGCCAGCAGCTTAAAAGGTATTCCAAGTGGAGAAGCTTTCTTT. Translating gives CASSLKGIPSGEAFF. The chain combines TRBV5-1 with TRBJ1-1; D call uncertain. Looked up from germline, CDR1 is SGHRS and CDR2 is YFSETQ. This CDR3 region has 15 residues. With 2 bases removed from V and 8 bases from J, the gap between germline ends came to 19 bases.

Many counts were recorded for this clonotype. The chain recombines TRBV9 with TRBJ1-2; no reliable D call. This CDR3 has 15 residues. Germline-derived CDR1 and CDR2 are SGDLS and YYNGEE. With 2 bases removed from V and 1 base from J, the gap between germline ends came to 12 bases. The DNA of the CDR3 is TGTGCCAGCAGCGTGGGCAGCCTACTTAACTATGGCTACACCTTC. Translated, it gives CASSVGSLLNYGYTF. The full variable domain, its missing parts supplied by reference TRBV9 and TRBJ1-2, is DSGVTQTPKHLITATGQRVTLRCSPRSGDLSVYWYQQSLDQGLQFLIQYYNGEERAKGNILERFSAQQFPDLHSELNLSSLELGDSALYFCASSVGSLLNYGYTFGSGTRLTVV.

This clonotype was counted a few times. The chain links TRBV6-2 or TRBV6-3 to TRBJ1-1; D remains ambiguous. The CDR3 totals 13 residues. The V end lost 3 bases, the J end lost 7 bases, and 12 bases lay between the germline ends. Germline V gives CDR1 MNHEY, CDR2 SVGEGT. The CDR3, as DNA: TGTGCCAGCAGTTATCCGAGCAGGAATGAAGCTTTCTTT. It encodes CASSYPSRNEAFF.

This clonotype occurred a few times. The chain is built from TRBV20-1 and TRBJ1-2; D ambiguous. V shed 3 bases and J shed 4 bases, with 12 bases lying between them. In germline, CDR1 is DFQATT, CDR2 SNEGSKA (reference sequence). The CDR3 extends over 13 amino acids. The CDR3 spells CSASPTGSYGYTF. DNA of the CDR3: TGCAGTGCTAGCCCCACGGGATCCTATGGCTACACCTTC.

V is TRBV11-2 and J is TRBJ2-7; D unclear. The germline V and J ends were trimmed by 5 bases and 2 bases, with 13 bases remaining between them. CDR1 is SGHAT, CDR2 FQNNGV, per germline. This CDR3 comprises 14 residues. This CDR3 is CASSPRPLAYEQYV. The CDR3, as DNA: TGTGCCAGCAGCCCCCGACCGTTGGCCTACGAGCAGTACGTC.

The chain is built from TRBV28 and TRBJ2-3, with a tentative D call TRBD2 (5 bases). The CDR3 contains 16 residues. Germline V lookup: CDR1 MDHEN, CDR2 SYDVKM. Trimming shortened V by 3 bases and J by 1 base, and 14 bases separated the two germline ends. The CDR3 sequence is CASSFGARAGTDTQYF. Written as DNA, the CDR3 is TGTGCCAGCAGTTTTGGAGCGAGAGCGGGCACAGATACGCAGTATTTT.

This clonotype was seen only a few times. The rearrangement joins TRBV10-2 to TRBJ2-3; TRBD1 matches 10 bases. The CDR3 contains 14 residues. With V trimmed by 6 bases and J by 5 bases, 5 bases remained unmatched. CDR1 and CDR2 (germline): WSHSY, SAAADI. The CDR3 nucleotides are TGCGCCAGCAGGGACAGGGGGTTAAGAGATACGCAGTATTTT. Protein product: CASRDRGLRDTQYF.

This clonotype was counted a few times. The chain carries TRBV7-9 and TRBJ2-7, with D unresolved. The V end was cut by 3 bases, the J end by 0 bases, with 6 bases between. Germline CDR1 reads SEHNR; CDR2 reads FQNEAQ (reference sequence). The CDR3 loop spans 13 amino acids. Here the CDR3 reads CASSFPSSYEQYF. The DNA for the CDR3 is TGTGCCAGCAGCTTCCCAAGCTCCTACGAGCAGTACTTC. The full variable domain, completed using reference TRBV7-9 and TRBJ2-7, is DTGVSQNPRHKITKRGQNVTFRCDPISEHNRLYWYRQTLGQGPEFLTYFQNEAQLEKSRLLSDRFSAERPKGSFSTLEIQRTEQGDSAMYLCASSFPSSYEQYFGPGTRLTVT.

This clonotype was seen a handful of times. The CDR3 loop is CATSDLRTGWSTVASYNEQFF. For the CDR3, the DNA is TGTGCCACCAGTGATTTGCGGACGGGGTGGTCGACAGTCGCCTCCTACAATGAGCAGTTCTTC. The chain joins TRBV24-1 to TRBJ2-1; D is tentatively TRBD1 or TRBD2 (5 bases each). The CDR3 has 21 residues. Germline CDR1 reads KGHDR; CDR2 reads SFDVKD. Trimming stripped 0 bases from V and 0 bases from J, with 23 bases between.

The gene calls are TRBV28 and TRBJ2-2; D might be TRBD1 (5 bases). The CDR3 extends over 17 amino acids. Trimming removed 4 bases at V and 2 bases at J, with 17 bases between. The germline V gene encodes CDR1 MDHEN and CDR2 SYDVKM. The CDR3 nucleotides read TGTGCCAGCAGTTACCCCAGAGGACACACAAACACCGGGGAGCTGTTTTTT. Its protein is CASSYPRGHTNTGELFF. Together with reference TRBV28 and TRBJ2-2, the CDR3 gives the full variable domain: DVKVTQSSRYLVKRTGEKVFLECVQDMDHENMFWYRQDPGLGLRLIYFSYDVKMKEKGDIPEGYSVSREKKERFSLILESASTNQTSMYLCASSYPRGHTNTGELFFGEGSRLTVL.

The rearrangement joins TRBV20-1 to TRBJ2-7; D tentatively reads TRBD1 or TRBD2 (5 bases each). This CDR3 has 15 residues. Germline loops: CDR1 DFQATT, CDR2 SNEGSKA (reference sequence). V was shortened by 3 bases and J by 2 bases, with 17 bases between the two germline ends. In DNA form, the CDR3 reads TGCAGTGCTAGCGTAAGCTGGGACCCCACCTACGAGCAGTACTTC. Encoded protein: CSASVSWDPTYEQYF.

This clonotype was recorded at least ten times. The chain combines TRBV10-3 with TRBJ2-7; D ambiguous. The germline V and J ends were trimmed by 3 bases and 0 bases, with 9 bases remaining between them. The CDR3 totals 14 residues. CDR1 is ENHRY, CDR2 SYGVKD, per germline. The CDR3 bases are TGTGCCATCAGTGAAGGCAGGCTCTCCTACGAGCAGTACGTC. Translating it yields CAISEGRLSYEQYV.

This clonotype was seen a handful of times. The chain links TRBV29-1 to TRBJ2-1; TRBD1 matches at 9 bases. The germline V gene has CDR1 SQVTM and CDR2 ANQGSEA. The V and J ends lost 1 base and 0 bases, in that order; junction bases with no gene match: 13. The CDR3 totals 19 residues. CDR3 loop: CSVEGPPAVTGGSYNEQFF. The CDR3 DNA reads as TGCAGCGTTGAAGGGCCCCCGGCCGTGACAGGGGGCTCCTACAATGAGCAGTTCTTC.

This clonotype was seen repeatedly, ten times or more. The chain recombines TRBV29-1 with TRBJ2-1, with D maybe TRBD1 (6 bases). The CDR3 extends over 15 amino acids. CDR1 is SQVTM, CDR2 ANQGSEA, per germline. The V gene lost 0 bases and the J gene lost 5 bases, with 14 bases spanning the gap. The CDR3: CSVEDQGRVNNEQFF. CDR3 nucleotide sequence: TGCAGCGTTGAAGACCAGGGGCGGGTAAACAATGAGCAGTTCTTC.

This clonotype was seen a handful of times. Written as DNA, the CDR3 is TGTGCCAGTAGCCGGAGGACAGGCCTTACTGAGACCCAGTACTTC. Translation gives CASSRRTGLTETQYF. The chain recombines TRBV19 with TRBJ2-5; 7 nucleotides agree with TRBD1. Trimming took 6 bases from V and 5 from J; bases not matched to a gene: 12. Looked up from germline, CDR1 is LNHDA and CDR2 is SQIVND (reference sequence). The CDR3 runs 15 residues.

CDR3 residues: CSARALKTGNTEAFF. In DNA form, the CDR3 reads TGCAGTGCTAGAGCTTTAAAGACAGGGAACACTGAAGCTTTCTTT. V usage is TRBV20-1 and J usage is TRBJ1-1, with a weak D call TRBD1 (6 bases). Germline CDR1 is DFQATT and CDR2 is SNEGSKA (reference sequence). Trimming took 1 base from V and 1 from J, leaving 13 bases between them. There are 15 residues in the CDR3.

Only a few counts were recorded for this clonotype. The chain employs TRBV20-1 and TRBJ1-1; TRBD1 matches 10 bases. The J segment lost 6 bases and the V segment lost 3 bases, leaving 7 bases of the junction unmatched. Germline-derived CDR1 and CDR2 are DFQATT and SNEGSKA (reference sequence). This CDR3 spans 14 amino acids. In DNA, the CDR3 is TGCAGTGCTAGGCGGGACAGGGGAGGCCCTGAAGCTTTCTTT. This gives the protein CSARRDRGGPEAFF.

The chain is built from TRBV2 and TRBJ1-5; 8 nucleotides agree with TRBD1. The CDR3 covers 14 residues. The V gene's germline CDR1 is SNHLY and CDR2 FYNNEI. V was pared by 6 bases and J by 6 bases, with 7 bases of the junction left unmatched. CDR3 region: CASSDGQGGQPQHF. Written as DNA, the CDR3 is TGTGCCAGCAGCGACGGACAGGGCGGTCAGCCCCAGCATTTT.

There are a few counts of this clonotype. V gene TRBV7-9 combines with J gene TRBJ2-3; TRBD2 matches at 8 bases. The V and J ends lost 1 base and 4 bases, in that order; junction bases with no gene match: 7. This CDR3 contains 16 residues. Germline V gene sequence: CDR1 SEHNR, CDR2 FQNEAQ (reference sequence). The CDR3 bases are TGTGCCAGCAGCTTAGGAAGCGGGAGTCCCGCAGATACGCAGTATTTT. Its protein product is CASSLGSGSPADTQYF.

This chain links TRBV3-1 with TRBJ2-5, with TRBD2 matching 8 bases. After removal of 11 bases from V and 1 base from J, the junction contained 24 bases not matched to a gene. CDR3 length equals 19 residues. The germline CDR1 and CDR2 sequences are LGHDT and YNNKEL (reference sequence). CDR3 sequence reads: CAFSLWRGTSILFQETQYF. DNA of the CDR3: TGTGCCTTCAGCCTATGGAGGGGGACTAGTATCCTCTTCCAAGAGACCCAGTACTTC.